These 32 T cell receptor beta chains came from one sample sequenced in a study of Ad26.COV2.S vaccination and SARS-CoV-2 variants listed by TCRdb under 2021. The treatment or condition label, as the study defines it: about 20 received Ad26.COV2.S at low or high dose, single or two shots; roughly five received placebo; per-sample allocation not given. Repertoires of vaccine and placebo recipients were sequenced from samples collected on day 63 after the first injection. Receptor libraries were prepared by the immunoSEQ multiplex PCR assay. TCRdb limited this immuneACCESS table to in-frame rearrangements with V and J called. A share of clones is missing; checked studies link under half to unresolved V genes, and the rest is unexplained. The sample includes 300,000 to 350,000 clones, with roughly 90% observed a single time. Around 5% of the sample comes from the top ten. Sequenced here: peripheral blood, sampled in a trial of Ad26.COV2.S vaccine versus placebo. These receptors originate from a person aged 18 to 65 who received the Ad26.COV2.S COVID-19 vaccine or a placebo.

The chain couples TRBV28 to TRBJ2-3; D not resolved. In germline, CDR1 is MDHEN, CDR2 SYDVKM. V lost 8 bases to trimming and J lost 6 bases, with 12 bases between them. The CDR3 spans 12 residues. The chain's CDR3 is CASAPSHDTQYF. The CDR3 DNA is TGTGCCAGCGCCCCCAGTCACGATACGCAGTATTTT.

This rearrangement joins TRBV7-9 to TRBJ2-3; D unclear. The CDR3 sequence is 12 residues long. The V end lost 7 bases, the J end lost 4 bases, and 9 bases lay between the germline ends. CDR1 and CDR2 (germline): SEHNR, FQNEAQ (reference sequence). The CDR3 protein is CASNPPPDTQYF. The CDR3 bases are TGTGCCAGCAACCCCCCCCCAGATACGCAGTATTTT.

This rearrangement joins TRBV30 to TRBJ1-1; maybe TRBD1 (6 bases). The V end lost 3 bases, the J end lost 6 bases, and 8 bases lay between the germline ends. Germline CDR1 GTSNPN, CDR2 SVGIG (reference sequence). This CDR3 is built from 11 residues. CDR3 in DNA: TGTGCCTGGAGCTCAGGGGCTGAAGCTTTCTTT. Translation gives CAWSSGAEAFF. Complete variable domain (other parts from reference TRBV30 and TRBJ1-1): SQTIHQWPATLVQPVGSPLSLECTVEGTSNPNLYWYRQAAGRGLQLLFYSVGIGQISSEVPQNLSASRPQDRQFILSSKKLLLSDSGFYLCAWSSGAEAFFGQGTRLTVV.

V is TRBV7-2 and J is TRBJ2-7, with TRBD2 matching over 8 bases. From germline, CDR1 is SGHTA and CDR2 FQGNSA. The CDR3 extends over 16 amino acids. Losses at the gene ends were 2 bases for V and 6 bases for J; bases not matched to a gene: 12. The CDR3 sequence is CASSLTGSGVMGEQYV. In DNA, the CDR3 is TGTGCCAGCAGCTTAACTGGTAGCGGGGTTATGGGCGAGCAGTACGTC.

The chain recombines TRBV24-1 with TRBJ2-7; D is undetermined. The ends were cut back, 8 bases at V and 8 bases at J, with 9 bases in the middle. Germline V lookup: CDR1 KGHDR, CDR2 SFDVKD. This CDR3 is 10 amino acids long. CDR3 bases: TGTGCCACCAATGCGTGCAAGCAGTACTTC. It specifies CATNACKQYF.

V is TRBV29-1 and J is TRBJ2-3; tentative D call: TRBD1 (5 bases). Per the germline V gene, CDR1 is SQVTM and CDR2 is ANQGSEA. The CDR3 is 11 amino acids. V dropped 7 bases and J dropped 6 bases, with 11 bases sitting between them. The CDR3 sequence is CSALGPDTQYF. As DNA, the CDR3 is TGCAGCGCTCTGGGGCCCGATACGCAGTATTTT.

The gene calls are TRBV7-2 and TRBJ2-2, with TRBD2 matching over 9 bases. The CDR3 spans 16 residues. The junction had 7 bases not matched to a gene; V was cut back by 3 bases and J by 5 bases. Germline V gives CDR1 SGHTA, CDR2 FQGNSA. The CDR3 nucleotides are TGTGCCAGCAGCTTGTCGGGAGCGGGAGGTACCGGGGAGCTGTTTTTT. Its translation: CASSLSGAGGTGELFF.

For the CDR3, the DNA is TGTGCCAGCAGCGTAGGGGGAGAAGAGACCCAGTACTTC. It encodes CASSVGGEETQYF. The gene calls are TRBV9 and TRBJ2-5; a possible D gene is TRBD2 (5 bases). V lost 0 bases to trimming and J lost 3 bases, with 6 bases between them. This CDR3 comprises 13 residues. Germline V gene lookup returns CDR1 SGDLS and CDR2 YYNGEE.

The table lists this clone with a few counts. The chain carries TRBV7-9 and TRBJ2-3; either TRBD1 or TRBD2 may fit D (5 bases each). The CDR3 loop spans 14 amino acids. Trimming cost V 5 bases and J 3 bases, with 12 bases left between them. Looked up from germline, CDR1 is SEHNR and CDR2 is FQNEAQ (reference sequence). This CDR3 reads CASSARDQTDTQYF. CDR3 bases: TGTGCCAGCAGCGCCCGGGACCAGACAGATACGCAGTATTTT.

This clone was detected once. The J gene is TRBJ2-4, the V gene TRBV2; 7 bases align to TRBD2. The V gene's germline CDR1 is SNHLY and CDR2 FYNNEI. This CDR3 comprises 13 residues. V was pared by 1 base and J by 7 bases, with 1 base of the junction left unmatched. CDR3 nucleotides: TGTGCCAGCAGTGAAGTCGGGGGGAACATTCAGTACTTC. It encodes CASSEVGGNIQYF.

This clone was found once. The gene calls are TRBV6-2 or TRBV6-3 and TRBJ2-1; 7 bases map to TRBD2. This CDR3 comprises 12 residues. With 3 bases clipped from V and 10 bases from J, the junction kept 3 bases outside the gene matches. Looked up from germline, CDR1 is MNHEY and CDR2 is SVGEGT. The CDR3 reads CASSYLADEQFF. The CDR3 bases are TGTGCCAGCAGTTATCTAGCGGACGAGCAGTTCTTC.

This chain connects TRBV20-1 to TRBJ2-2; 8 bases line up with TRBD2. The CDR3 length is 17 residues. The germline gives CDR1 DFQATT, CDR2 SNEGSKA (reference sequence). After removal of 3 bases from V and 0 bases from J, the junction contained 9 bases not matched to a gene. This CDR3 is CSASLTGTSSNTGELFF. The CDR3 nucleotides are TGCAGTGCTAGTCTTACCGGGACTAGTTCGAACACCGGGGAGCTGTTTTTT.

The CDR3 is CASSPSSGQIVNPSYEQYF. CDR3 nucleotides: TGCGCCAGCAGCCCCAGCTCGGGACAGATAGTGAACCCGAGCTACGAGCAGTACTTC. The V gene is TRBV4-3, the J gene TRBJ2-7; TRBD1 matches at 7 bases. The CDR3 length is 19 residues. V dropped 4 bases and J dropped 3; count of bases not matched to a gene: 21. Germline-derived CDR1 and CDR2 are LGHNA and YSLEER.

The rearrangement joins TRBV7-9 to TRBJ1-4, with no clear D. Germline loops: CDR1 SEHNR, CDR2 FQNEAQ (reference sequence). V was cut by 1 base and J by 3 bases, with 9 bases left in between. CDR3 length: 15 amino acids. In nucleotides, the CDR3 is TGTGCCAGCAGCTTAGGAACAGTGGCTAATGAAAAACTGTTTTTT. This codes for CASSLGTVANEKLFF. The full variable domain, completed using reference TRBV7-9 and TRBJ1-4, is DTGVSQNPRHKITKRGQNVTFRCDPISEHNRLYWYRQTLGQGPEFLTYFQNEAQLEKSRLLSDRFSAERPKGSFSTLEIQRTEQGDSAMYLCASSLGTVANEKLFFGSGTQLSVL.

The V gene is TRBV7-8, the J gene TRBJ2-7, with D possibly matching TRBD1 (5 bases). This CDR3 spans 16 amino acids. Trimming stripped 1 base from V and 7 bases from J, with 20 bases between. The germline V gene encodes CDR1 SGHVS and CDR2 FQNEAQ. Here the CDR3 DNA reads TGTGCCAGCAGCTTAGTCGGACACGCCTTCTCGGGTGAGCAGTACGTC. Translated: CASSLVGHAFSGEQYV.

This clone has a single count. The chain combines TRBV11-2 with TRBJ2-3; D is undetermined. V lost 5 bases, J lost 2 bases, and 2 bases lay in between. Germline assignment: CDR1 SGHAT and CDR2 FQNNGV. This CDR3 is 11 amino acids long. The CDR3 loop is CASSPTDTQYF. DNA for the CDR3: TGTGCCAGCAGCCCCACAGATACGCAGTATTTT.

The chain recombines TRBV12-3 or TRBV12-4 with TRBJ1-5; D is ambiguous. The CDR3 runs to 12 residues. V was cut by 10 bases and J by 6 bases, with 13 bases left in between. This CDR3 reads CATSGGGQPQHF. The DNA of the CDR3 is TGTGCCACTTCGGGTGGCGGTCAGCCCCAGCATTTT.

This chain joins TRBV15 and TRBJ1-1; D is unclear. Trimming removed 1 base at V and 1 base at J, with 4 bases between. The CDR3 is 13 residues long. Per the germline V gene, CDR1 is LNHNV and CDR2 is YYDKDF (reference sequence). CDR3 sequence reads: CATSRGSNTEAFF. CDR3 DNA sequence: TGTGCCACCAGCAGAGGGTCGAACACTGAAGCTTTCTTT.

The gene calls are TRBV4-1 and TRBJ1-2, with a weak D call TRBD1 (6 bases). The CDR3 has 14 amino acids. Deletions cut 1 base from V and 2 bases from J, with 8 bases between. CDR1 and CDR2 from the germline V gene are MGHRA and YSYEKL. The CDR3 sequence is CASSQVRGNYGYTF. In DNA, the CDR3 is TGCGCCAGCAGCCAAGTAAGGGGGAACTATGGCTACACCTTC.

The rearrangement links TRBV5-6 to TRBJ2-2; 9 nucleotides align to TRBD1. The ends lost 2 bases at V and 4 bases at J; junction bases unmatched: 3. Germline V CDR1 and CDR2: SGHDT, YYEEEE. This CDR3 has 15 residues. The CDR3 loop is CASSFRDRATGELFF. The CDR3 nucleotides read TGTGCCAGCAGCTTTCGGGACAGGGCCACCGGGGAGCTGTTTTTT. Full variable domain (rest looked up from reference TRBV5-6 and TRBJ2-2): DAGVTQSPTHLIKTRGQQVTLRCSPKSGHDTVSWYQQALGQGPQFIFQYYEEEERQRGNFPDRFSGHQFPNYSSELNVNALLLGDSALYLCASSFRDRATGELFFGEGSRLTVL.

The V and J genes are TRBV19 and TRBJ2-7; TRBD2 matches 9 bases. Germline V CDR1 and CDR2: LNHDA, SQIVND (reference sequence). The V gene end was trimmed by 4 bases and the J gene end by 4 bases; junction bases not matched to a gene: 5. The CDR3 covers 14 residues. CDR3 nucleotides: TGTGCCAGTAGTAGGACTAGCGCCACTTACGAGCAGTACGTC. Encoded protein: CASSRTSATYEQYV.

The chain links TRBV27 to TRBJ1-2; 8 bases are a match to TRBD1. The V and J ends lost 4 bases and 7 bases, in that order; junction bases with no gene match: 11. Germline V lookup: CDR1 MNHEY, CDR2 SMNVEV (reference sequence). The CDR3 extends over 15 amino acids. CDR3 loop: CASSSSGQGSRGYTF. The DNA of the CDR3 is TGTGCCAGCAGTTCTTCTGGACAGGGATCGCGTGGCTACACCTTC.

CDR3 DNA sequence: TGTGCCAGCAGCTGGGGTGTTTACAATGAGCAGTTCTTC. Protein: CASSWGVYNEQFF. The V gene is TRBV5-6, the J gene TRBJ2-1; no clear D. V was cut by 3 bases and J by 4 bases, with 8 bases left in between. The V gene's germline CDR1 is SGHDT and CDR2 YYEEEE. CDR3 size: 13 residues.

The chain recombines TRBV7-2 with TRBJ2-2; 7 bases match TRBD1. Trimming cost V 2 bases and J 2 bases; bases outside gene matches: 5. The CDR3 loop spans 16 amino acids. Germline V lookup: CDR1 SGHTA, CDR2 FQGNSA. CDR3 DNA: TGTGCCAGCAGCTTACTGACAGGGTTAAACACCGGGGAGCTGTTTTTT. Its translation: CASSLLTGLNTGELFF.

The sample holds one count of this clone. This rearrangement joins TRBV9 to TRBJ2-1, with D possibly being TRBD2 (5 bases). CDR1 is SGDLS and CDR2 is YYNGEE in the germline V gene. Trimming removed 4 bases from V and 5 bases from J, with 19 bases in between. This CDR3 region has 16 residues. CDR3: CASSPWSGSSNNEQFF. For the CDR3, the DNA is TGTGCCAGCAGCCCCTGGTCTGGGAGTTCAAACAATGAGCAGTTCTTC.

The rearrangement links TRBV4-1 to TRBJ1-4; 11 bases agree with TRBD1. Germline lookup yields CDR1 MGHRA and CDR2 YSYEKL. The ends lost 0 bases at V and 13 bases at J; junction bases unmatched: 10. This CDR3 is built from 16 residues. This chain's CDR3 is CASSQDAGTGGGRLFF. The CDR3 DNA is TGCGCCAGCAGCCAAGATGCAGGGACAGGGGGAGGGAGACTGTTTTTT.

The rearrangement uses TRBV19 and TRBJ2-1, with a possible D match to TRBD2 (6 bases). CDR1 is LNHDA, CDR2 SQIVND, per germline (reference sequence). The CDR3 contains 15 residues. Trimming removed 0 bases from V and 5 bases from J, with 11 bases in between. CDR3 bases: TGTGCCAGTAGTATAGAAGCCGGGAGTAACAATGAGCAGTTCTTC. It encodes CASSIEAGSNNEQFF.

This rearrangement joins TRBV5-5 to TRBJ1-5, with D perhaps matching TRBD1 (5 bases). Per germline, CDR1 SGHKS and CDR2 YYEKEE (reference sequence). The ends were cut back, 0 bases at V and 5 bases at J, with 12 bases in the middle. The CDR3 is made up of 15 amino acids. CDR3 amino acids: CASSLGGDGDQPQHF. The CDR3 nucleotides are TGTGCCAGCAGCTTGGGAGGGGACGGCGATCAGCCCCAGCATTTT.

The chain links TRBV29-1 to TRBJ1-2; 7 bases line up with TRBD1. The CDR3 runs to 13 residues. V dropped 7 bases and J dropped 2; count of bases not matched to a gene: 7. Looked up from germline, CDR1 is SQVTM and CDR2 is ANQGSEA. CDR3 sequence: CSARQGNNYGYTF. The DNA for the CDR3 is TGCAGCGCCCGACAGGGAAACAACTATGGCTACACCTTC.

This clone was seen only a few times. The genes are TRBV4-2 and TRBJ2-3; possibly TRBD2 for D (7 bases). Trimming removed 1 base at V and 6 bases at J, with 20 bases between. This CDR3 has 17 amino acids. CDR1 and CDR2 (germline): LGHNA, YNFKEQ. Here the CDR3 reads CASSQGEGGGSADTQYF. The CDR3 DNA reads TGTGCCAGCAGCCAAGGCGAGGGCGGGGGCTCGGCGGATACGCAGTATTTT.

V usage is TRBV18 and J usage is TRBJ1-3, with 7 positions matching TRBD1. The CDR3 length is 17 residues. Trimming cost V 2 bases and J 0 bases; bases outside gene matches: 7. Germline V gene lookup returns CDR1 KGHSH and CDR2 LQKENI. The CDR3 loop reads CASSPGTARLSGNTIYF. The CDR3 DNA follows: TGTGCCAGCTCACCAGGGACAGCCAGACTCTCTGGAAACACCATATATTTT.

The CDR3: CASILDGGNEQFF. The DNA for the CDR3 is TGTGCCAGCATTCTCGACGGGGGCAATGAGCAGTTCTTC. V gene TRBV2 combines with J gene TRBJ2-1, with D possibly being TRBD2 (6 bases). In germline, CDR1 is SNHLY, CDR2 FYNNEI. V was clipped by 7 bases and J by 6 bases, with 13 bases between them. The CDR3 covers 13 residues.